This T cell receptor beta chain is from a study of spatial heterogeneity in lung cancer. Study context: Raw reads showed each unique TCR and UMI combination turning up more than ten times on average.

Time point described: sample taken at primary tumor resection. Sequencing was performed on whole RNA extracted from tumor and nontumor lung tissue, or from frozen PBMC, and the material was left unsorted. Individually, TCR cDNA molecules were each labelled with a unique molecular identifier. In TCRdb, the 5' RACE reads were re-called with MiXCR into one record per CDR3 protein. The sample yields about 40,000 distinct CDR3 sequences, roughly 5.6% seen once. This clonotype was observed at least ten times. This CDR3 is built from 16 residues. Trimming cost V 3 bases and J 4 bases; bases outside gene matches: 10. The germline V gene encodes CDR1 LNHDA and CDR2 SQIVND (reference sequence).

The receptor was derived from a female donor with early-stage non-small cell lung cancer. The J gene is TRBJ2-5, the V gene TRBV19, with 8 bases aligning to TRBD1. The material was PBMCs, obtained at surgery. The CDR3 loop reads CASSMTGTGPGETQYF. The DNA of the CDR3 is TGTGCCAGTAGTATGACAGGGACAGGACCCGGAGAGACCCAGTACTTC.